This TCR beta chain derives from a study of beta chain features in type 1 diabetes. Background on the study: Sorted cells from all samples, numbering 107,917,701, were examined. Study findings and constraints: There was a moderate but significant shortening of TCRB CDR3s in all four CD4+ subsets of Type 1 diabetes patients.

CD4+ cells of the naive, central memory, regulatory and stem cell-like memory types were sorted via CD45RO/CCR7/CD25/CD127/CD95/CD27. Worth noting for this clone: Its antigen is unknown.

The whole isolated RNA underwent reverse transcription, so sequencing captured expressed TCRB transcripts. Naive, central memory and regulatory T cell samples produced a mean of about 3.4 million reads. Assay used: immunoSEQ multiplex PCR; TCRdb lists only in-frame clones, some missing. The data contain about 360,000 clones, roughly 12% of them singletons. The CDR3 has 17 amino acids. V shed 3 bases and J 1 base; nucleotides not matched to a gene: 12. Per germline, CDR1 KGHSH and CDR2 LQKENI. The TCR comes from a man between 18 and 29 years old in good health. This chain connects TRBV18 to TRBJ2-7, with 7 bases identical to TRBD1. Specimen: naive CD4+ T cells from blood. The CDR3 nucleotides read TGTGCCAGCTCACCGAGCCAGGGCCGGGACAGATCCTACGAGCAGTACTTC. Encoded protein: CASSPSQGRDRSYEQYF. Together with reference TRBV18 and TRBJ2-7, the CDR3 gives the full variable domain: NAGVMQNPRHLVRRRGQEARLRCSPMKGHSHVYWYRQLPEEGLKFMVYLQKENIIDESGMPKERFSAEFPKEGPSILRIQQVVRGDSAAYFCASSPSQGRDRSYEQYFGPGTRLTVT.